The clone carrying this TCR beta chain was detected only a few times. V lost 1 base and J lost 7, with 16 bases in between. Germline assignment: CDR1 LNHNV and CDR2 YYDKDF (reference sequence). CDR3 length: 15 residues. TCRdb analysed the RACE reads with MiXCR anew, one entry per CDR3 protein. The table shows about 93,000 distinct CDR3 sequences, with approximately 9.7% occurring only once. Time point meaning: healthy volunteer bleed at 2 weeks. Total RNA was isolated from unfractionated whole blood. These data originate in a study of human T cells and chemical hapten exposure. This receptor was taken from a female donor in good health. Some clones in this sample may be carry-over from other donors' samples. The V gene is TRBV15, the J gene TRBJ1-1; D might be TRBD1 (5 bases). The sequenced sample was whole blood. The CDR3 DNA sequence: TGTGCCACCAGCAGAGGTGGGGGTGAGGAACTTGAAGCTTTCTTT. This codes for CATSRGGGEELEAFF.